Below are 21 T cell receptor beta chains sequenced from a single sample in a study of blood T cells in healthy people across ages. Together with a sample-barcoded 5' primer, a J-beta primer mix was included in a second PCR lasting about 7 to 11 cycles. TCRdb itself ran the 5' RACE reads through MiXCR, one entry per CDR3 protein. Of about 670,000 distinct CDR3 sequences listed, over 40% are singletons. What was sequenced was blood. These TCRs come from a man older than 75 in good health.

This clonotype was observed a few times. CDR3 in amino acids: CASSLALAEETQYF. The DNA of the CDR3 is TGCGCCAGCAGCTTGGCGCTAGCGGAAGAGACCCAGTACTTC. The chain employs TRBV5-1 and TRBJ2-5, with 7 bases lining up with TRBD2. The CDR3 covers 14 residues. Germline trimming cut 0 bases from V and 3 bases from J; bases unmatched to any gene: 2. Germline V CDR1 and CDR2: SGHRS, YFSETQ.

J is TRBJ1-1 and V is TRBV28; D might be TRBD1 (6 bases). V was cut by 9 bases and J by 5 bases, with 10 bases left in between. The CDR3 extends over 11 amino acids. Germline loops: CDR1 MDHEN, CDR2 SYDVKM. The CDR3, as DNA: TGTGCCAGTGGGACAAAAACTGAAGCTTTCTTT. This sequence encodes CASGTKTEAFF.

On this clonotype itself: A much larger clone sits a single nucleotide away, making a read error possible. The V gene is TRBV9, the J gene TRBJ2-3; the D gene is possibly TRBD1 (5 bases). The CDR3 covers 14 residues. Germline V CDR1 and CDR2: SGDLS, YYNGEE. The DNA of the CDR3 is TGTGCCAACAGCCTTCAGGGTATAACAGATACGCAGTATTTT. It is translated as CANSLQGITDTQYF.

The rearrangement uses TRBV11-1 and TRBJ2-1; no definite D call. This CDR3 contains 15 residues. From germline, CDR1 is SGHAT and CDR2 FQDESV (reference sequence). The germline V and J ends were trimmed by 5 bases and 8 bases, with 19 bases remaining between them. The CDR3 loop is CASSPRVVGTDEQFF. The CDR3 DNA sequence: TGTGCCAGCAGCCCTAGGGTAGTGGGTACGGATGAGCAGTTCTTC.

V and J are TRBV3-1 and TRBJ2-5; D remains unclear. The germline V gene has CDR1 LGHDT and CDR2 YNNKEL (reference sequence). The CDR3 contains 12 residues. Trimming left V 8 bases short and J 5 bases short, with 12 bases between. CDR3 nucleotides: TGTGCCAGCCGACCCTCGGGCGAGACCCAGTACTTC. This encodes CASRPSGETQYF.

This clonotype was observed a few times. This rearrangement joins TRBV6-2 or TRBV6-3 to TRBJ1-2; D is unresolved. Trimming stripped 5 bases from V and 2 bases from J, with 9 bases between. Per the germline V gene, CDR1 is MNHEY and CDR2 is SVGEGT. The length of the CDR3 is 13 residues. The CDR3 DNA sequence: TGTGCCAGCAGTGTGATAGGGAACTATGGCTACACCTTC. It is translated as CASSVIGNYGYTF.

The CDR3 nucleotides read TGTGCCAGCAGCACCCGGACAGGGGGCGCCGACAATGAGCAGTTCTTC. It encodes CASSTRTGGADNEQFF. The chain recombines TRBV9 with TRBJ2-1; 11 bases map to TRBD1. CDR1 is SGDLS, CDR2 YYNGEE, per germline. The CDR3 consists of 16 residues. The J segment lost 5 bases and the V segment lost 4 bases, leaving 8 bases of the junction unmatched.

This clonotype showed up many times. The chain employs TRBV3-1 and TRBJ2-5; D not certain. The CDR3 contains 15 residues. Per the germline V gene, CDR1 is LGHDT and CDR2 is YNNKEL (reference sequence). The V end was cut by 4 bases, the J end by 1 base, with 13 bases between. The DNA of the CDR3 is TGTGCCAGCAGCCTACCGAGCCATTCCCAAGAGACCCAGTACTTC. This gives the protein CASSLPSHSQETQYF.

This clonotype was seen a handful of times. This chain uses TRBV4-2 with TRBJ2-7; D may be TRBD1 (6 bases). Germline CDR1 reads LGHNA; CDR2 reads YNFKEQ. This CDR3 has 15 amino acids. V was pared by 4 bases and J by 6 bases, with 19 bases between. The CDR3 here is CASSLLQGREVEQYF. The CDR3 nucleotides read TGTGCCAGCAGCCTCCTTCAGGGGCGTGAGGTCGAGCAGTACTTC.

The V and J genes are TRBV5-4 and TRBJ1-2, with TRBD1 matching 11 bases. The CDR3 is made up of 15 amino acids. Trimming at V came to 3 bases and at J to 8 bases, leaving 9 bases not matched to a gene. Germline-derived CDR1 and CDR2 are SGHNT and YYREEE (reference sequence). The CDR3 nucleotides read TGTGCCAGCAGCTATGGGGACAGGGGGACTCGAGGCTACACCTTC. It yields the protein CASSYGDRGTRGYTF.

This clonotype came up many times. The genes are TRBV20-1 and TRBJ2-5; 9 bases line up with TRBD2. The CDR3 extends over 16 amino acids. Germline V gene lookup returns CDR1 DFQATT and CDR2 SNEGSKA (reference sequence). With V trimmed by 7 bases and J by 7 bases, 19 bases remained unmatched. The chain's CDR3 is CSVIPTGGGGPGTQYF. In nucleotides, the CDR3 is TGCAGTGTCATCCCCACCGGCGGGGGGGGGCCCGGGACCCAGTACTTC.

This clonotype was counted many times. The chain uses TRBV24-1 and TRBJ2-2; D ambiguous. CDR1 and CDR2 (germline): KGHDR, SFDVKD. Trimming shortened V by 2 bases and J by 7 bases, and 4 bases separated the two germline ends. The CDR3 length is 12 residues. The CDR3 region is CATSDWGGELFF. The CDR3 DNA is TGTGCCACCAGTGATTGGGGCGGGGAGCTGTTTTTT.

This chain joins TRBV7-2 and TRBJ2-7; D is possibly TRBD1 or TRBD2 (6 bases each). Germline V lookup: CDR1 SGHTA, CDR2 FQGNSA. The CDR3 runs to 17 residues. Trimming cost V 6 bases and J 4 bases, with 25 bases left between them. The CDR3 DNA reads TGTGCCAGCAGAGTCACAGGGATCGGGGGAGACCCGTACGAGCAGTACTTC. This codes for CASRVTGIGGDPYEQYF. The variable domain in full, with the rest retrieved from reference TRBV7-2 and TRBJ2-7, is GAGVSQSPSNKVTEKGKDVELRCDPISGHTALYWYRQSLGQGLEFLIYFQGNSAPDKSGLPSDRFSAERTGGSVSTLTIQRTQQEDSAVYLCASRVTGIGGDPYEQYFGPGTRLTVT.

This chain links TRBV6-2 or TRBV6-3 with TRBJ1-1; D gene unclear. With 6 bases removed from V and 4 bases from J, the gap between germline ends came to 15 bases. Germline V gives CDR1 MNHEY, CDR2 SVGEGT. The CDR3 consists of 14 residues. CDR3 nucleotide sequence: TGTGCCAGCAGCCCCAGTATGTTGGCCACTGAAGCTTTCTTT. Amino acid sequence: CASSPSMLATEAFF.

The chain has TRBV4-3 and TRBJ2-3; 13 bases are shared with TRBD2. The junction had 10 bases not matched to a gene; V was cut back by 3 bases and J by 1 base. This CDR3 spans 19 amino acids. Germline V gene data show CDR1 as LGHNA and CDR2 as YSLEER. CDR3 sequence reads: CASSHRRLAGGGGTDTQYF. Here the CDR3 DNA reads TGCGCCAGCAGCCACCGCCGACTAGCGGGGGGCGGGGGCACAGATACGCAGTATTTT.

The chain couples TRBV9 to TRBJ2-5; D gene uncertain. Germline values: CDR1 SGDLS, CDR2 YYNGEE. The ends were cut back, 0 bases at V and 2 bases at J, with 23 bases in the middle. The CDR3 extends over 19 amino acids. Here the CDR3 DNA reads TGTGCCAGCAGCGTAGGTCCCACCTCAAAGGGATCTGGTCAAGAGACCCAGTACTTC. It codes for CASSVGPTSKGSGQETQYF.

V is TRBV7-2 and J is TRBJ2-3, with 7 bases identical to TRBD2. The J segment lost 5 bases and the V segment lost 0 bases, leaving 5 bases of the junction unmatched. CDR1 is SGHTA, CDR2 FQGNSA, per germline. This CDR3 contains 15 residues. The CDR3 coding sequence is TGTGCCAGCAGCTTAGCGGCGGGAGCTGGAGATACGCAGTATTTT. It codes for CASSLAAGAGDTQYF.

The J gene is TRBJ2-7, the V gene TRBV20-1; D remains unclear. This CDR3 comprises 13 residues. V was shortened by 3 bases and J by 0 bases, with 9 bases between the two germline ends. From germline, CDR1 is DFQATT and CDR2 SNEGSKA (reference sequence). CDR3 sequence: CSASWLDSYEQYF. CDR3 DNA sequence: TGCAGTGCTAGTTGGCTAGACTCCTACGAGCAGTACTTC.

V gene TRBV7-2 combines with J gene TRBJ2-4, with 7 bases lining up with TRBD1. Looked up from germline, CDR1 is SGHTA and CDR2 is FQGNSA. The V gene end was trimmed by 5 bases and the J gene end by 9 bases; junction bases not matched to a gene: 13. The CDR3 length is 15 residues. DNA for the CDR3: TGTGCCAGCAGCGCAGCCGGGACAGATAATAGCATTCAGTACTTC. Protein product: CASSAAGTDNSIQYF.

This clonotype was seen at least ten times. This chain joins TRBV4-3 and TRBJ2-1; 12 bases agree with TRBD2. Trimming removed 1 base from V and 8 bases from J; junction bases left unmatched: 3. The CDR3 extends over 15 amino acids. Germline lookup yields CDR1 LGHNA and CDR2 YSLEER. The CDR3 protein is CASSQGLAGVDEQFF. CDR3 bases: TGCGCCAGCAGCCAAGGACTAGCGGGAGTTGATGAGCAGTTCTTC.

With respect to this clonotype: The conserved final phenylalanine or tryptophan is absent from the CDR3, which likely points to a read error. This sequence joins TRBV6-6 and TRBJ1-2; TRBD1 might be the D (6 bases). The CDR3 sequence is 13 residues long. Germline V gene data show CDR1 as MNHNY and CDR2 as SVGAGI (reference sequence). V lost 5 bases and J 6 bases, leaving 13 bases between the germline ends. The CDR3 reads CASSQQGGNGYTS. Written as DNA, the CDR3 is TGTGCCAGCAGTCAACAGGGAGGTAATGGCTACACCTCC.